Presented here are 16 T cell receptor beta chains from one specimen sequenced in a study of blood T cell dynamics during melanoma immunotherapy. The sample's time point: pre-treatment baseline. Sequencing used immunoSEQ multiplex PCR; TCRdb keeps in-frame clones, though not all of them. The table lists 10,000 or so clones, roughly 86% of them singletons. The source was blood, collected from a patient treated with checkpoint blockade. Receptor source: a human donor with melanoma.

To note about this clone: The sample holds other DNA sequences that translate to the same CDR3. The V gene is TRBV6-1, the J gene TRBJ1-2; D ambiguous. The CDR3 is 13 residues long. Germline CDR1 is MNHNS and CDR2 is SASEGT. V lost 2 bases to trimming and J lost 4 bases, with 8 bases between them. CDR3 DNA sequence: TGTGCCAGCAGTGAAAACAGCGTCTATGGCTACACCTTC. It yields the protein CASSENSVYGYTF.

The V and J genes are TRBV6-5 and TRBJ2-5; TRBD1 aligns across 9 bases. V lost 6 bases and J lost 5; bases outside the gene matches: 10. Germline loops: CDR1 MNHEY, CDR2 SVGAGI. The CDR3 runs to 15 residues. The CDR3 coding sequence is TGTGCCAGCAGAATAACAGGGGGCGCGAGGGAGACCCAGTACTTC. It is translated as CASRITGGARETQYF.

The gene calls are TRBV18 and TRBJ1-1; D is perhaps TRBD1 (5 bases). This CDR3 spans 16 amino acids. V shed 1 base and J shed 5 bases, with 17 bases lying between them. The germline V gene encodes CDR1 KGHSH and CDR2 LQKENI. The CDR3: CASSPLWAQGGTEAFF. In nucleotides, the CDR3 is TGTGCCAGCTCACCACTTTGGGCGCAGGGCGGTACTGAAGCTTTCTTT.

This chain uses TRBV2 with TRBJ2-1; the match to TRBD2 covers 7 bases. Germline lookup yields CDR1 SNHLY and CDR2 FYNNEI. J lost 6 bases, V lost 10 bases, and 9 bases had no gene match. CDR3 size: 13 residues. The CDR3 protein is CAIGAGTINEQFF. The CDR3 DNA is TGTGCCATAGGGGCCGGGACTATCAATGAGCAGTTCTTC.

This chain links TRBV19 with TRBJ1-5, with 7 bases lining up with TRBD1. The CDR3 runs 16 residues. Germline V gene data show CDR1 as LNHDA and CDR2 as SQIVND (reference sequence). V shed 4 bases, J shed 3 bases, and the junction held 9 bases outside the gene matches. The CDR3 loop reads CASSTEQGLHNQPQHF. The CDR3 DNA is TGTGCCAGTAGTACGGAACAGGGGCTACACAATCAGCCCCAGCATTTT.

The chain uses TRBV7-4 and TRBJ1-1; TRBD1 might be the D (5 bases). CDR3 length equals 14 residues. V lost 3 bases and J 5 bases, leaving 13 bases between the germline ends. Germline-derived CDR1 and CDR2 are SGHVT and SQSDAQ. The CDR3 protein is CASSFSAGQTEAFF. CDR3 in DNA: TGTGCCAGCAGCTTTTCTGCAGGGCAGACTGAAGCTTTCTTT. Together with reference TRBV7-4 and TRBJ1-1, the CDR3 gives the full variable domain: GAGVSQSPRYKVAKRGRDVALRCDSISGHVTLYWYRQTLGQGSEVLTYSQSDAQRDKSGRPSGRFSAERPERSVSTLKIQRTEQGDSAVYLCASSFSAGQTEAFFGQGTRLTVV.

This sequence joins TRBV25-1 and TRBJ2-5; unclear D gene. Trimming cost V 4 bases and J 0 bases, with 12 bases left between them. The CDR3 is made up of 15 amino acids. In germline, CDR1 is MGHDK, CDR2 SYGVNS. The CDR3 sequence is CASSGALTYQETQYF. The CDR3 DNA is TGTGCCAGCAGTGGGGCGCTTACGTACCAAGAGACCCAGTACTTC.

The CDR3 DNA reads as TGTGCCAGCAGCGTAGGGAGGGGAAGCACAGATACGCAGTATTTT. It codes for CASSVGRGSTDTQYF. The rearrangement joins TRBV9 to TRBJ2-3, with D possibly TRBD2 on 6 matching bases. The CDR3 has 15 amino acids. V lost 0 bases, J lost 0 bases, and 8 bases lay in between. Germline CDR1 SGDLS, CDR2 YYNGEE. The full variable domain, its missing parts supplied by reference TRBV9 and TRBJ2-3, is DSGVTQTPKHLITATGQRVTLRCSPRSGDLSVYWYQQSLDQGLQFLIQYYNGEERAKGNILERFSAQQFPDLHSELNLSSLELGDSALYFCASSVGRGSTDTQYFGPGTRLTVL.

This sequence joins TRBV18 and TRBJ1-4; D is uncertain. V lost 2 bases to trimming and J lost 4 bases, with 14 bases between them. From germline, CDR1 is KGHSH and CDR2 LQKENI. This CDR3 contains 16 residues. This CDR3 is CASSPWTETGNEKLFF. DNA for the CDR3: TGTGCCAGCTCACCATGGACGGAGACGGGTAATGAAAAACTGTTTTTT.

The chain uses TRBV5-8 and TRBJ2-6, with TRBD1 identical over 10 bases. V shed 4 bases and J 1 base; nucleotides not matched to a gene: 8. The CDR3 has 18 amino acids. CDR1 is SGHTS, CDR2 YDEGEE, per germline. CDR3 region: CASSPVGGQGSGANVLTF. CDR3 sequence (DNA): TGTGCCAGCAGCCCGGTCGGGGGACAGGGGTCTGGGGCCAACGTCCTGACTTTC.

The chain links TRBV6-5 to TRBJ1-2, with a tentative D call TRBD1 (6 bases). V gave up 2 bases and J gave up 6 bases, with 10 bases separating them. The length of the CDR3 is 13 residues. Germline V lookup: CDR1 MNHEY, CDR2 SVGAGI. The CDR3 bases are TGTGCCAGCAGTTACGCAGGACAGAATGGCTACACCTTC. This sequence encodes CASSYAGQNGYTF.

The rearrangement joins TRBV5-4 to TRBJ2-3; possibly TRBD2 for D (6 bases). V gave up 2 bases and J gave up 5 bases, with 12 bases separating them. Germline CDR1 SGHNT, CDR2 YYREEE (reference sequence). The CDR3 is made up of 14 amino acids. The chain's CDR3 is CASSFLARGDTQYF. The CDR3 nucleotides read TGTGCCAGCAGCTTCCTAGCGCGAGGAGATACGCAGTATTTT.

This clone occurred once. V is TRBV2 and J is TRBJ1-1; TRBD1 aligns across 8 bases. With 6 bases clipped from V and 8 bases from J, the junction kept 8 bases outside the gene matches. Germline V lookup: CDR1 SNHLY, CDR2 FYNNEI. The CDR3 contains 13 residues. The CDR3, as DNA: TGTGCCAGCAGCTATGGACAGGGCATGGAAGCTTTCTTT. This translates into CASSYGQGMEAFF.

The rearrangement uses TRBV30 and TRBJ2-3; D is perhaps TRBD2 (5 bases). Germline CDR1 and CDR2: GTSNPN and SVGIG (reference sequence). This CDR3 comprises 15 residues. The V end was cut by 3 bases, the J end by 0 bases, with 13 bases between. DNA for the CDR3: TGTGCCTGGAGGAGGGCGGAGCGGAGCACAGATACGCAGTATTTT. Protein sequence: CAWRRAERSTDTQYF.

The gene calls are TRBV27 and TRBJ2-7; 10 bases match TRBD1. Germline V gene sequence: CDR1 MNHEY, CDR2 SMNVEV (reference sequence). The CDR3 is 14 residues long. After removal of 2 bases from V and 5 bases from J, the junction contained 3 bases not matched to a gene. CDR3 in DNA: TGTGCCAGCAGTTTAAGGACAGGGGGGCACGAGCAGTACTTC. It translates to CASSLRTGGHEQYF.

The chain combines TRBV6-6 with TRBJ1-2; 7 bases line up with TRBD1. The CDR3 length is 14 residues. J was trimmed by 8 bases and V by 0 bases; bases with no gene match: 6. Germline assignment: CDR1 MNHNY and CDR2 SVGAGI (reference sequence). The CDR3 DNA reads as TGTGCCAGCAGTTACTCCGAGGGGGCAAGGGGCTACACCTTC. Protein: CASSYSEGARGYTF.